The 14 T cell receptor beta chains below were found in one sample sequenced in a study of cytomegalovirus exposure and HLA in healthy donors. This PCR relied on a set of 60 Vbeta primers and 13 Jbeta primers. Assay: immunoSEQ multiplex PCR; the TCRdb copy retains only in-frame clones and omits some. This sample has 200,000 or so clones, with roughly four fifths found just once. Input material: PBMCs. The receptors were sampled from a woman aged 18-35 years in good health and CMV-seronegative.

This chain joins TRBV5-1 and TRBJ1-1; D is possibly TRBD1 (6 bases). This CDR3 contains 16 residues. V lost 0 bases and J lost 3, with 15 bases in between. Germline CDR1 reads SGHRS; CDR2 reads YFSETQ. The DNA of the CDR3 is TGCGCCAGCAGCTTGGTACAAACAGGGTCTTACACTGAAGCTTTCTTT. It specifies CASSLVQTGSYTEAFF.

The chain employs TRBV28 and TRBJ1-2; tentative D call: TRBD1 (6 bases). There are 15 residues in the CDR3. The germline V gene encodes CDR1 MDHEN and CDR2 SYDVKM. Trimming stripped 3 bases from V and 4 bases from J, with 15 bases between. The CDR3 coding sequence is TGTGCCAGCAGTTTTGGGTACAGGGAGCCCTATGGCTACACCTTC. Its translation: CASSFGYREPYGYTF.

The V call is TRBV6-1, the J call TRBJ2-2, with D unclear. There are 13 residues in the CDR3. V dropped 5 bases and J dropped 5 bases, with 9 bases sitting between them. Germline lookup yields CDR1 MNHNS and CDR2 SASEGT. The CDR3 loop is CASSPTVTGELFF. The CDR3 DNA is TGTGCCAGCAGTCCCACGGTGACCGGGGAGCTGTTTTTT.

This chain connects TRBV7-2 to TRBJ2-7, with TRBD2 identical over 13 bases. This CDR3 has 16 residues. The V gene end was trimmed by 5 bases and the J gene end by 0 bases; junction bases not matched to a gene: 4. Germline CDR1 and CDR2: SGHTA and FQGNSA. The DNA of the CDR3 is TGTGCCAGCAGCAAGGGACTAGCGGGGATCTCCTACGAGCAGTACTTC. This translates into CASSKGLAGISYEQYF.

The V call is TRBV19, the J call TRBJ2-7, with TRBD1 as a possible D gene (6 bases). The germline V gene encodes CDR1 LNHDA and CDR2 SQIVND (reference sequence). This CDR3 region has 13 residues. The V end was cut by 7 bases, the J end by 0 bases, with 10 bases between. CDR3 in amino acids: CASTPGASYEQYF. The CDR3 DNA sequence: TGTGCCAGTACTCCAGGGGCCTCCTACGAGCAGTACTTC. Complete variable domain (other parts from reference TRBV19 and TRBJ2-7): DGGITQSPKYLFRKEGQNVTLSCEQNLNHDAMYWYRQDPGQGLRLIYYSQIVNDFQKGDIAEGYSVSREKKESFPLTVTSAQKNPTAFYLCASTPGASYEQYFGPGTRLTVT.

The chain combines TRBV6-6 with TRBJ2-3, with 9 nucleotides matching TRBD2. The CDR3 loop spans 12 amino acids. V lost 7 bases, J lost 10 bases, and 6 bases stayed unmatched. Germline CDR1 reads MNHNY; CDR2 reads SVGAGI (reference sequence). The CDR3 protein is CASMTGTSSQYF. CDR3 sequence (DNA): TGTGCCAGCATGACCGGGACTAGCTCGCAGTATTTT.

The chain is built from TRBV29-1 and TRBJ1-2, with D possibly matching TRBD1 (5 bases). Trimming shortened V by 4 bases and J by 5 bases, and 20 bases separated the two germline ends. This CDR3 comprises 15 residues. The germline V gene encodes CDR1 SQVTM and CDR2 ANQGSEA. The CDR3 nucleotides are TGCAGCGTTGTACGAACGACAGAGTCTCATTATGGCTACACCTTC. Translating gives CSVVRTTESHYGYTF.

The chain combines TRBV19 with TRBJ1-2; TRBD1 agrees at 7 bases. The CDR3 runs to 15 residues. V gave up 4 bases and J gave up 2 bases; unmatched junction bases: 7. Germline lookup yields CDR1 LNHDA and CDR2 SQIVND (reference sequence). CDR3 sequence reads: CASSNRDRVNYGYTF. CDR3 DNA: TGTGCCAGTAGTAATAGGGACAGAGTAAACTATGGCTACACCTTC.

Turning to this clone: An end of the junction differs from the germline gene, which may be a read error. The same CDR3 is also encoded by other DNA sequences in this sample. CDR3 sequence (DNA): TGCGCCAGCAGCGGGAGGGGAATCGAGACCCAATACTTC. This encodes CASSGRGIETQYF. The rearrangement joins TRBV5-1 to TRBJ2-5, with TRBD2 matching over 7 bases. The germline gives CDR1 SGHRS, CDR2 YFSETQ. This CDR3 has 13 amino acids.

The chain carries TRBV6-5 and TRBJ1-2; no clear D. The CDR3 sequence is 14 residues long. The V gene's germline CDR1 is MNHEY and CDR2 SVGAGI. The ends were cut back, 2 bases at V and 3 bases at J, with 10 bases in the middle. CDR3 sequence: CASSYDPGDYGYTF. The CDR3 DNA reads as TGTGCCAGCAGTTACGATCCGGGAGACTATGGCTACACCTTC.

This clone was counted once. The chain couples TRBV11-3 to TRBJ2-3; TRBD1 might be the D (5 bases). There are 14 residues in the CDR3. Germline-derived CDR1 and CDR2 are SGHNT and YENEEA. Trimming cost V 2 bases and J 2 bases, with 8 bases left between them. CDR3 DNA sequence: TGTGCCAGCAGCTTATCAGGGCCCACAGATACGCAGTATTTT. It translates to CASSLSGPTDTQYF.

The gene calls are TRBV7-8 and TRBJ2-1, with TRBD2 matching 9 bases. J gave up 3 bases and V 3 bases, and 0 bases lay outside the gene matches. Germline V lookup: CDR1 SGHVS, CDR2 FQNEAQ. CDR3 size: 14 residues. CDR3: CASSFSGGYNEQFF. The CDR3 bases are TGTGCCAGCAGCTTTAGCGGGGGCTACAATGAGCAGTTCTTC.

In regard to this clone: The junction shows a germline mismatch at one end, possibly a read error. The chain couples TRBV14 to TRBJ1-2; the D is unclear. Germline V CDR1 and CDR2: SGHDN, FVKESK. The CDR3 length is 14 residues. CDR3 sequence: CASSHRGTNYGYTF. CDR3 bases: TGTGCCAGCAGCCATCGAGGAACTAATTATGGCTACACCTTC. The full variable domain, rest sourced from reference TRBV14 and TRBJ1-2, is EAGVTQFPSHSVIEKGQTVTLRCDPISGHDNLYWYRRVMGKEIKFLLHFVKESKQDESGMPNNRFLAERTGGTYSTLKVQPAELEDSGVYFCASSHRGTNYGYTFGSGTRLTVV.

The rearrangement links TRBV13 to TRBJ2-1, with 11 bases aligning to TRBD2. The V segment lost 2 bases and the J segment 5 bases; nucleotides outside the gene matches: 5. Germline lookup yields CDR1 PRHDT and CDR2 FYEKMQ (reference sequence). This CDR3 is 16 amino acids long. As DNA, the CDR3 is TGTGCCAGCAGCTTATCTAGCGGGGGGCCTAACAATGAGCAGTTCTTC. Translated, it gives CASSLSSGGPNNEQFF.